Listed below are T cell receptor beta chains from one sample, sequenced in a study of blood T cell repertoires in COVID-19. Using immunoSEQ multiplex PCR, the repertoire was profiled, and TCRdb retains in-frame clones only, with some absent. In the table there are 40,000 to 60,000 clones, under 90% of which are singletons. Sequences were obtained from peripheral blood. These receptors were taken from an older woman with acute or convalescent COVID-19. Each CDR3 is given with its conserved first and last residue. The D gene is left open where the match is weak. Clone size is not always given. Where it is, it says once, few, many or a class for expanded clones.

v_call	d_call	clone_size	j_call	cdr3_nt	cdr3_aa
TRBV6-5	TRBD1	-	TRBJ1-3	TGTGCCAGCAGTTACTTTACAGGGGGCTCTGGAAACACCATATATTTT	CASSYFTGGSGNTIYF
TRBV7-6	-	-	TRBJ2-5	TGTGCCAGCAGCGCTGGGGTCAGGGAAGAGGAGACCCAGTACTTC	CASSAGVREEETQYF
TRBV6-5	-	-	TRBJ1-1	TGTGCCAGCAGGAAGACAGAGAACACTGAAGCTTTCTTT	CASRKTENTEAFF
TRBV2	-	few	TRBJ1-2	TGTGCCAGCAGTGACGCGAATGGCTACACCTTC	CASSDANGYTF
TRBV7-8	TRBD2	-	TRBJ2-7	TGTGCCAGCTCCCCACAGACCAGCGGGAGTGACTCCTACGAGCAGTACTTC	CASSPQTSGSDSYEQYF
TRBV19	-	once	TRBJ2-5	TGTGCCAGTAGTGCAGGAACTGGGACCCAGTACTTC	CASSAGTGTQYF
TRBV5-8	TRBD1	once	TRBJ2-7	TGTGCCAGCAGCCAGGGACAGGGCCCCTACGAGCAGTACTTC	CASSQGQGPYEQYF
TRBV15	TRBD1	-	TRBJ1-4	TGTGCCACCAGCCGGGACAGGGGAATTTTAGGTGAAAAACTGTTTTTT	CATSRDRGILGEKLFF
TRBV5-6	TRBD1	-	TRBJ2-1	TGTGCCAGCAGCGACCAGGGGGACTACAATGAGCAGTTCTTC	CASSDQGDYNEQFF
TRBV11-3	TRBD2	-	TRBJ2-1	TGTGCCAGCAGCCCGACTAGCGGGAGCAATGAGCAGTTCTTC	CASSPTSGSNEQFF
TRBV6-2/TRBV6-3	-	-	TRBJ1-2	TGTGCCAGCAGTCCCCTTGCAGGGCGAACCTCTGGCTACACCTTC	CASSPLAGRTSGYTF
TRBV19	TRBD1	-	TRBJ1-2	TGTGCCAGTAGCCCGAGGTGGGCAGGGGGGTTCGGCTACACCTTC	CASSPRWAGGFGYTF